The 23 T cell receptor beta chains in this list originate from one sample, sequenced in a study of blood T cell repertoires in COVID-19. Produced via immunoSEQ multiplex PCR; TCRdb's table is partial and in-frame only. Altogether roughly 280,000 clones are present, around four fifths being singletons, with the ten largest covering under 5.5%. Sequencing was done on a sample of peripheral blood. All receptors derive from a man between 60 and 75 years old with acute or convalescent COVID-19.

The chain has TRBV12-3 or TRBV12-4 and TRBJ1-2, with D unclear. Trimming cost V 1 base and J 1 base, with 4 bases left between them. This CDR3 region has 13 residues. The chain's CDR3 is CASSLDSNYGYTF. CDR3 sequence (DNA): TGTGCCAGCAGTTTAGACAGTAACTATGGCTACACCTTC.

The V and J genes are TRBV7-3 and TRBJ2-1; 13 bases line up with TRBD2. The V gene's germline CDR1 is SGHTA and CDR2 FQGTGA. The CDR3 sequence is 15 residues long. Unmatched junction bases numbered 4, after V lost 3 bases and J lost 8 bases. CDR3 nucleotide sequence: TGTGCCAGCAGCTTCGGGACTAGCGGGATCGATGAGCAGTTCTTC. As protein: CASSFGTSGIDEQFF.

The J gene is TRBJ1-4, the V gene TRBV4-1; the D gene is possibly TRBD1 (5 bases). This CDR3 is built from 14 residues. Germline V gives CDR1 MGHRA, CDR2 YSYEKL. The ends were cut back, 1 base at V and 7 bases at J, with 10 bases in the middle. The DNA for the CDR3 is TGCGCCAGCAGCCAAGCTTGGGGCGGTGAAAAACTGTTTTTT. Its protein is CASSQAWGGEKLFF.

The rearrangement joins TRBV12-5 to TRBJ1-1; TRBD1 aligns across 9 bases. The CDR3 runs to 14 residues. V was clipped by 3 bases and J by 6 bases; unmatched bases: 5. Germline values: CDR1 LGHNT, CDR2 FRNRAP. The DNA for the CDR3 is TGTGCTAGTGGTTTAGGACAGGGGTCGCCTGAAGCTTTCTTT. The encoded protein is CASGLGQGSPEAFF.

This clone was seen a few times. J is TRBJ1-2 and V is TRBV5-1, with D hard to call. CDR3 length: 14 residues. Germline V CDR1 and CDR2: SGHRS, YFSETQ. Trimming left V 0 bases short and J 3 bases short, with 9 bases between. The CDR3 region has the DNA TGCGCCAGCAGCTTGGGGGCAGAACACTATGGCTACACCTTC. Translating gives CASSLGAEHYGYTF.

The rearrangement links TRBV18 to TRBJ1-1; 9 bases are shared with TRBD1. V lost 4 bases to trimming and J lost 0 bases; unmatched junction nucleotides: 6. The germline V gene has CDR1 KGHSH and CDR2 LQKENI. There are 16 residues in the CDR3. CDR3 sequence reads: CASSQQGARMNTEAFF. The DNA for the CDR3 is TGTGCCAGCTCACAACAGGGGGCGCGCATGAACACTGAAGCTTTCTTT.

The chain is built from TRBV5-1 and TRBJ2-1; possibly TRBD2 for D (5 bases). CDR3 length equals 20 residues. Trimming cost V 4 bases and J 0 bases, with 26 bases left between them. CDR1 and CDR2 (germline): SGHRS, YFSETQ. This chain's CDR3 is CASSPRSAGAAQSSYNEQFF. In DNA, the CDR3 is TGCGCCAGCAGCCCTCGCAGCGCGGGCGCCGCCCAAAGCTCCTACAATGAGCAGTTCTTC.

This clone has a single count. The J gene is TRBJ1-1, the V gene TRBV28; D perhaps matches TRBD1 (6 bases). There are 14 residues in the CDR3. The germline V gene encodes CDR1 MDHEN and CDR2 SYDVKM. Trimming took 2 bases from V and 2 from J, leaving 9 bases between them. Here the CDR3 reads CASSLGTPNTEAFF. CDR3 DNA sequence: TGTGCCAGCAGTTTAGGGACACCTAACACTGAAGCTTTCTTT. The full variable domain, completed using reference TRBV28 and TRBJ1-1, is DVKVTQSSRYLVKRTGEKVFLECVQDMDHENMFWYRQDPGLGLRLIYFSYDVKMKEKGDIPEGYSVSREKKERFSLILESASTNQTSMYLCASSLGTPNTEAFFGQGTRLTVV.

V gene TRBV4-1 combines with J gene TRBJ2-3; TRBD2 agrees at 10 bases. J gave up 5 bases and V 2 bases, and 7 bases lay outside the gene matches. The CDR3 sequence is 16 residues long. From germline, CDR1 is MGHRA and CDR2 YSYEKL. CDR3 nucleotide sequence: TGCGCCAGCAGCCAAAAAGCGGGAGGGCTGGGAGATACGCAGTATTTT. Translated, it gives CASSQKAGGLGDTQYF.

The rearrangement joins TRBV5-8 to TRBJ2-3, with 12 nucleotides matching TRBD2. Germline V lookup: CDR1 SGHTS, CDR2 YDEGEE. This CDR3 spans 14 amino acids. V was pared by 6 bases and J by 8 bases, with 7 bases of the junction left unmatched. This CDR3 reads CASIQTSGSGTQYF. The CDR3 DNA sequence: TGTGCCAGCATCCAGACTAGCGGGAGCGGTACGCAGTATTTT.

The chain is built from TRBV5-6 and TRBJ2-2; 13 nucleotides line up with TRBD2. The CDR3 sequence is 16 residues long. From germline, CDR1 is SGHDT and CDR2 YYEEEE. The V segment lost 2 bases and the J segment 7 bases; nucleotides outside the gene matches: 5. The CDR3 region is CASSFGTSGMYGELFF. In DNA form, the CDR3 reads TGTGCCAGCAGCTTTGGGACTAGCGGGATGTACGGGGAGCTGTTTTTT.

This clone has a handful of counts. The chain couples TRBV4-2 to TRBJ1-1; possible D gene TRBD1, 6 bases. V was cut by 5 bases and J by 4 bases, with 11 bases left in between. The CDR3 sequence is 13 residues long. Germline values: CDR1 LGHNA, CDR2 YNFKEQ. The CDR3 here is CASSSTGTTEAFF. For the CDR3, the DNA is TGTGCCAGCAGCTCAACAGGGACCACTGAAGCTTTCTTT.

The gene calls are TRBV2 and TRBJ2-7; D remains ambiguous. Trimming pared 4 bases from V and 4 bases from J, leaving 5 bases between. The CDR3 runs 11 residues. The germline CDR1 and CDR2 sequences are SNHLY and FYNNEI. The CDR3 sequence: CASSAGYEQYF. The CDR3 region has the DNA TGTGCCAGCAGTGCGGGTTACGAGCAGTACTTC.

This sequence joins TRBV10-3 and TRBJ1-5, with D possibly being TRBD1 (6 bases). CDR3 size: 16 residues. The germline V gene encodes CDR1 ENHRY and CDR2 SYGVKD. The V end lost 5 bases, the J end lost 0 bases, and 14 bases lay between the germline ends. The CDR3 region has the DNA TGTGCCATCAGTCAGGGGCCTACCACTAGCAATCAGCCCCAGCATTTT. This encodes CAISQGPTTSNQPQHF.

J is TRBJ1-5 and V is TRBV5-6; D gene unclear. Germline loops: CDR1 SGHDT, CDR2 YYEEEE. This CDR3 region has 14 residues. V gave up 4 bases and J gave up 7 bases, with 15 bases separating them. CDR3 amino acids: CASSDALGGQPQHF. For the CDR3, the DNA is TGTGCCAGCAGCGACGCCCTAGGAGGCCAGCCCCAGCATTTT.

This clone was recorded once. The rearrangement links TRBV5-1 to TRBJ2-7; D might be TRBD1 (8 bases). CDR3 length equals 17 residues. The germline V gene encodes CDR1 SGHRS and CDR2 YFSETQ. Trimming shortened V by 7 bases and J by 6 bases, and 29 bases separated the two germline ends. CDR3 protein: CASARGRGPPPGGEQYF. The CDR3 DNA follows: TGCGCCAGCGCCAGGGGCAGGGGGCCCCCCCCGGGAGGCGAGCAGTACTTC.

This sequence joins TRBV14 and TRBJ1-1; D is ambiguous. V lost 0 bases and J lost 7, with 15 bases in between. From germline, CDR1 is SGHDN and CDR2 FVKESK. This CDR3 has 15 residues. The CDR3 nucleotides read TGTGCCAGCAGCCAAGAGGGTGCGGTGGCGGGTGAAGCTTTCTTT. Protein: CASSQEGAVAGEAFF.

With respect to this clone: At one boundary the junction diverges from the germline segment, which might be a read error. The chain joins TRBV5-4 to TRBJ1-2; weak D call: TRBD1 (5 bases). The CDR3 runs to 15 residues. Germline-derived CDR1 and CDR2 are SGHNT and YYREEE (reference sequence). The CDR3, as DNA: TGTGCCAGCAGTAGAGTCGGGGGGGAAAGGGATGGTAGGGCCTTC. Its protein product is CASSRVGGERDGRAF. The full variable domain, with the rest looked up from reference TRBV5-4 and TRBJ1-2, is ETGVTQSPTHLIKTRGQQVTLRCSSQSGHNTVSWYQQALGQGPQFIFQYYREEENGRGNFPPRFSGLQFPNYSSELNVNALELDDSALYLCASSRVGGERDGRAFGSGTRLTVV.

The V call is TRBV30, the J call TRBJ2-5, with 7 bases identical to TRBD1. With 7 bases clipped from V and 5 bases from J, the junction kept 10 bases outside the gene matches. In germline, CDR1 is GTSNPN, CDR2 SVGIG (reference sequence). This CDR3 is built from 13 residues. In DNA, the CDR3 is TGTGCCTTTTTAGGGGGCGGGTTGGAGACCCAGTACTTC. It specifies CAFLGGGLETQYF.

The chain recombines TRBV5-1 with TRBJ2-2, with D possibly being TRBD1 (6 bases). Trimming pared 4 bases from V and 0 bases from J, leaving 10 bases between. This CDR3 is built from 15 residues. The germline V gene has CDR1 SGHRS and CDR2 YFSETQ. Written as DNA, the CDR3 is TGCGCCAGCAGCCCGACAGGCGCGAACACCGGGGAGCTGTTTTTT. Its translation is CASSPTGANTGELFF.

This chain joins TRBV19 and TRBJ1-5, with 11 bases aligning to TRBD1. The CDR3 contains 15 residues. The germline CDR1 and CDR2 sequences are LNHDA and SQIVND (reference sequence). Losses at the gene ends were 8 bases for V and 7 bases for J; bases not matched to a gene: 10. The CDR3 DNA follows: TGTGCCAGTGCCGCTGGGACAGGGGGAGGGCAGCCCCAGCATTTT. Translation gives CASAAGTGGGQPQHF.

This clone has only one observation. The gene calls are TRBV5-1 and TRBJ2-2, with D perhaps TRBD2 (5 bases). The CDR3 has 14 residues. Trimming stripped 7 bases from V and 6 bases from J, with 16 bases between. The germline V gene encodes CDR1 SGHRS and CDR2 YFSETQ. DNA of the CDR3: TGCGCCAGCTCCCCTCGGGGTTTGGCCGGGGAGCTGTTTTTT. Translation gives CASSPRGLAGELFF.

This chain joins TRBV19 and TRBJ2-5; 8 bases agree with TRBD2. V dropped 6 bases and J dropped 5; count of bases not matched to a gene: 8. Germline-derived CDR1 and CDR2 are LNHDA and SQIVND (reference sequence). The CDR3 covers 14 residues. The CDR3 here is CASRPRGGWETQYF. The DNA for the CDR3 is TGTGCCAGTAGACCACGGGGGGGTTGGGAGACCCAGTACTTC. Based on the CDR3 plus reference TRBV19 and TRBJ2-5, the full variable domain is DGGITQSPKYLFRKEGQNVTLSCEQNLNHDAMYWYRQDPGQGLRLIYYSQIVNDFQKGDIAEGYSVSREKKESFPLTVTSAQKNPTAFYLCASRPRGGWETQYFGPGTRLLVL.